This entry lists 28 T cell receptor beta chains sequenced from one sample in a study of monozygotic twins with inflammatory bowel disease (dated by TCRdb to about 2019). Library prep was done by 5' RACE. The sample was run on an Illumina HiSeq 2500. TCRdb reprocessed the reads into one record per CDR3 protein sequence, lacking DNA. The table for this sample shows around 370,000 distinct CDR3 sequences. The ten top clones hold 2% to 3% of the sample. Input material: blood. Every receptor here comes from a human donor with ulcerative colitis or Crohn's disease, or a healthy co-twin of an affected twin (not recorded which).

The chain combines TRBV12-3 or TRBV12-4 with TRBJ1-6. This CDR3 is 15 amino acids long. CDR3 loop: CASSPRTAYNSPLHF.

This chain connects TRBV12-5 to TRBJ2-1; lacking DNA, the TRBD2 call made by TCRdb goes unchecked. The germline V gene encodes CDR1 LGHNT and CDR2 FRNRAP. This CDR3 comprises 15 residues. Here the CDR3 reads CASGWGTSGTNEQFF.

The V and J genes are TRBV6-1 and TRBJ2-3; TCRdb proposes TRBD2, but this gene call is untestable without DNA. Germline assignment: CDR1 MNHNS and CDR2 SASEGT. The CDR3 loop spans 15 amino acids. The CDR3 sequence: CASSQGTSEADTQYF.

This chain uses TRBV4-3 with TRBJ2-7; the D call from TCRdb, TRBD1, cannot be confirmed without DNA. The CDR3 covers 15 residues. Germline assignment: CDR1 LGHNA and CDR2 YSLEER. The CDR3 sequence is CASSQALQGGYEQYF.

The V call is TRBV27, the J call TRBJ2-5; as DNA is missing, the TRBD2 call by TCRdb cannot be tested. Germline V gene data show CDR1 as MNHEY and CDR2 as SMNVEV (reference sequence). This CDR3 is 16 amino acids long. The CDR3 sequence: CASSPPSGGPQETQYF.

The chain uses TRBV4-3 and TRBJ1-3; TCRdb proposes TRBD1, but this gene call is untestable without DNA. Germline V gene data show CDR1 as LGHNA and CDR2 as YSLEER. This CDR3 is built from 18 residues. CDR3 sequence: CASSQATTGFITGNTIYF.

The genes are TRBV4-3 and TRBJ2-1; TCRdb lists TRBD2, though no DNA is available to test this call. The length of the CDR3 is 16 residues. Germline CDR1 reads LGHNA; CDR2 reads YSLEER. The CDR3 here is CASSQDARSTSPEQFF.

CDR3 residues: CASSLAGGEVNTEAFF. The gene calls are TRBV7-6 and TRBJ1-1. This CDR3 contains 16 residues. CDR1 SGHVS and CDR2 FNYEAQ come from the germline V gene.

The gene calls are TRBV29-1 and TRBJ2-5. Per the germline V gene, CDR1 is SQVTM and CDR2 is ANQGSEA. The CDR3 has 13 residues. CDR3 sequence reads: CSGTSQVPETQYF.

V and J are TRBV15 and TRBJ2-3. Germline V gene lookup returns CDR1 LNHNV and CDR2 YYDKDF (reference sequence). This CDR3 comprises 12 residues. CDR3 in amino acids: CATWGSTDTQYF.

The chain links TRBV4-2 to TRBJ2-7; TCRdb designates TRBD2, a call that cannot be tested without DNA. This CDR3 has 16 residues. Germline CDR1 reads LGHNA; CDR2 reads YNFKEQ. This CDR3 reads CASSQAFRGGSYEQYF.

The chain is built from TRBV25-1 and TRBJ1-4; TCRdb calls TRBD1, which cannot be checked without DNA. Germline V gene lookup returns CDR1 MGHDK and CDR2 SYGVNS. CDR3 length equals 18 residues. The CDR3 sequence is CASSESWIGGTTNEKLFF.

This chain links TRBV18 with TRBJ2-6. The germline V gene has CDR1 KGHSH and CDR2 LQKENI. The length of the CDR3 is 14 residues. The CDR3 is CASSPGSGANVLTF.

This chain links TRBV7-2 with TRBJ1-2; TCRdb calls TRBD1, which cannot be checked without DNA. Germline V gene sequence: CDR1 SGHTA, CDR2 FQGNSA. This CDR3 contains 12 residues. CDR3 sequence reads: CASSLARVGYTF.

This sequence joins TRBV27 and TRBJ2-2; the TCRdb D gene call, TRBD1, has no DNA to confirm it. Germline CDR1 reads MNHEY; CDR2 reads SMNVEV (reference sequence). The CDR3 has 18 residues. Here the CDR3 reads CASSSQLPSGTIDGELFF.

V usage is TRBV27 and J usage is TRBJ2-2. Germline lookup yields CDR1 MNHEY and CDR2 SMNVEV (reference sequence). The CDR3 is 15 amino acids. The CDR3 loop is CASSFRQRFPGELFF.

This chain connects TRBV7-2 to TRBJ2-3; TCRdb indicates TRBD1, and absent DNA this call remains unverified. This CDR3 region has 15 residues. Germline V gene sequence: CDR1 SGHTA, CDR2 FQGNSA. The CDR3 here is CASSSGQGVTDTQYF.

The CDR3 spells CASSISFARGGYEQYF. The J gene is TRBJ2-7, the V gene TRBV11-1; the D gene TCRdb calls, TRBD1, cannot be checked with no DNA. Germline assignment: CDR1 SGHAT and CDR2 FQDESV (reference sequence). The CDR3 runs 16 residues. The complete variable domain, with remaining parts taken from reference TRBV11-1 and TRBJ2-7, reads EAEVAQSPRYKITEKSQAVAFWCDPISGHATLYWYRQILGQGPELLVQFQDESVVDDSQLPKDRFSAERLKGVDSTLKIQPAELGDSAMYLCASSISFARGGYEQYFGPGTRLTVT.

This rearrangement joins TRBV20-1 to TRBJ1-3; as DNA is missing, the TRBD1 call by TCRdb cannot be tested. This CDR3 region has 14 residues. Germline-derived CDR1 and CDR2 are DFQATT and SNEGSKA (reference sequence). CDR3: CSARSGGSGNTIYF.

CDR3: CASRTNIWETQYF. The chain links TRBV5-1 to TRBJ2-5. Germline lookup yields CDR1 SGHRS and CDR2 YFSETQ. This CDR3 is 13 amino acids long.

The chain joins TRBV27 to TRBJ1-2; the D gene TCRdb calls, TRBD1, cannot be checked with no DNA. Germline V gives CDR1 MNHEY, CDR2 SMNVEV (reference sequence). The CDR3 runs 12 residues. CDR3 loop: CASGTGNYGYTF.

The V and J genes are TRBV5-1 and TRBJ2-3. The V gene's germline CDR1 is SGHRS and CDR2 YFSETQ. CDR3 length: 14 amino acids. The CDR3 is CASSQTPSTDTQYF.

The V and J genes are TRBV4-2 and TRBJ2-1; TCRdb designates TRBD2, a call that cannot be tested without DNA. The V gene's germline CDR1 is LGHNA and CDR2 YNFKEQ. The CDR3 is 20 amino acids. This chain's CDR3 is CASSQVGRGRVGGVFNEQFF.

J is TRBJ2-7 and V is TRBV20-1; TCRdb lists TRBD1, though no DNA is available to test this call. The CDR3 has 18 amino acids. CDR1 and CDR2 from the germline V gene are DFQATT and SNEGSKA (reference sequence). The CDR3 reads CSARSPGRSTPKTYEQYF.

The rearrangement joins TRBV11-2 to TRBJ2-7. Germline V gene data show CDR1 as SGHAT and CDR2 as FQNNGV. This CDR3 is built from 14 residues. The CDR3 region is CASSLAQIYYEQYF.

J is TRBJ2-1 and V is TRBV20-1; TCRdb returns TRBD1, unconfirmable since there is no DNA. The CDR3 spans 14 residues. Germline lookup yields CDR1 DFQATT and CDR2 SNEGSKA (reference sequence). The CDR3 here is CSARAPSGGNEQFF.

The CDR3 spells CASAREANSPLHF. The chain combines TRBV6-5 with TRBJ1-6; with no DNA, the TCRdb D assignment of TRBD1 cannot be verified. This CDR3 spans 13 amino acids. CDR1 and CDR2 from the germline V gene are MNHEY and SVGAGI.

The chain combines TRBV12-3 or TRBV12-4 with TRBJ2-3. CDR3 size: 14 residues. The CDR3 region is CASSLYGSTDTQYF.